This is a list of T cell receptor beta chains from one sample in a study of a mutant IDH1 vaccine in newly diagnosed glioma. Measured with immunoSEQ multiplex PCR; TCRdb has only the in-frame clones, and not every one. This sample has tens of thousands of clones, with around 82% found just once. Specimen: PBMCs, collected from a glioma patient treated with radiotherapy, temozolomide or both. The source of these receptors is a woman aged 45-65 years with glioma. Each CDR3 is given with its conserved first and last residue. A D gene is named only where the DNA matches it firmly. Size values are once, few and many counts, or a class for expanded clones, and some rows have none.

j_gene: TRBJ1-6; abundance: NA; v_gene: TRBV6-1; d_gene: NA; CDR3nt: TGTGCCAGCAGTGAATACGTTTTGGATTCACCCCTCCACTTT; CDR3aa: CASSEYVLDSPLHF
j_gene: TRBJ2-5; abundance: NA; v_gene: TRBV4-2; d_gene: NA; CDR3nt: TGTGCCAGCAGCCAAGACCCCGGGACTCGAGAGACCCAGTACTTC; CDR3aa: CASSQDPGTRETQYF
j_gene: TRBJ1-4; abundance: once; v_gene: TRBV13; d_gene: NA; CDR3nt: TGTGCCAGCAGCTCTTACCCTGACGAGGGTCAAAAACTGTTTTTT; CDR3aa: CASSSYPDEGQKLFF
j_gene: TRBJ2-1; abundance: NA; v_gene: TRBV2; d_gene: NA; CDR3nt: TGTGCCAGCCAAAAGGGTATAGAGCAGTTCTTC; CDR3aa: CASQKGIEQFF
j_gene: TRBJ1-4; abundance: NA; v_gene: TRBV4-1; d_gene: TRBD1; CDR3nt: TGCGCCAGCAGCCAATCCAAGGGGAGGGGACAGAGTAATGAAAAACTGTTTTTT; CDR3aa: CASSQSKGRGQSNEKLFF
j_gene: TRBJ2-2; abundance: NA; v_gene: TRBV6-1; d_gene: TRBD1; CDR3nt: TGTGCCAGCAGGGGACAGGTCCTGAACACCGGGGAGCTGTTTTTT; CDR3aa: CASRGQVLNTGELFF
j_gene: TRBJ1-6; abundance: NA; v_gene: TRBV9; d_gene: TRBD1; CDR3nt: TGTGCCAGCAGCGCGGGACAGGGGTTCTCCTATAATTCACCCCTCCACTTT; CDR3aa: CASSAGQGFSYNSPLHF
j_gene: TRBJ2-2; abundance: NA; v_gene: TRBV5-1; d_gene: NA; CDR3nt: TGCGCCAGCAGCCCTGAAAACACCGGGGAGCTGTTTTTT; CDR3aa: CASSPENTGELFF
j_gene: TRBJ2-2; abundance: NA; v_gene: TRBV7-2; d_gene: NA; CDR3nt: TGTGCCAGCAGCCCCGGCCCAGACACCGGGGAGCTGTTTTTT; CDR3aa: CASSPGPDTGELFF
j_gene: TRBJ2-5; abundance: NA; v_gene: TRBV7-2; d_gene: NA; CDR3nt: TGTGCCAGCAGCCCGAGGACTAATCAAGAGACCCAGTACTTC; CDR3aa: CASSPRTNQETQYF